Below, 28 T cell receptor beta chains from the same sample are listed, as sequenced in a study of T cells of healthy individuals. TCRdb redid the calling of the 5' RACE reads with MiXCR, one entry per CDR3 protein. The sample includes around 80,000 distinct CDR3 sequences, approximately 5.4% of them seen just once. The receptors derive from a female donor in good health.

At least ten counts were recorded for this clonotype. The chain links TRBV6-5 to TRBJ1-4, with a weak D call TRBD1 (5 bases). Looked up from germline, CDR1 is MNHEY and CDR2 is SVGAGI. This CDR3 contains 15 residues. V lost 5 bases and J 3 bases, leaving 13 bases between the germline ends. The DNA of the CDR3 is TGTGCCAGCAGTACGGACGGGGGTCCTAATGAAAAACTGTTTTTT. Its protein is CASSTDGGPNEKLFF.

This clonotype was counted at least ten times. The chain combines TRBV7-2 with TRBJ1-2, with D perhaps TRBD1 (6 bases). The length of the CDR3 is 18 residues. Germline V gives CDR1 SGHTA, CDR2 FQGNSA. V was shortened by 4 bases and J by 3 bases, with 24 bases between the two germline ends. Here the CDR3 DNA reads TGTGCCAGCAGCTCCCACGGTTGGTGGTCCAGGGGCGACTATGGCTACACCTTC. Amino acid sequence: CASSSHGWWSRGDYGYTF.

This clonotype was found a few times. This sequence joins TRBV6-5 and TRBJ2-5; TRBD1 aligns across 8 bases. Germline CDR1 MNHEY, CDR2 SVGAGI. The CDR3 contains 15 residues. With V trimmed by 5 bases and J by 5 bases, 10 bases remained unmatched. Here the CDR3 DNA reads TGTGCCAGCAGTGTACGACCAGGGGGCGGTGAGACCCAGTACTTC. This gives the protein CASSVRPGGGETQYF.

This clonotype appeared many times. This rearrangement joins TRBV10-3 to TRBJ1-2; 12 bases map to TRBD1. Germline lookup yields CDR1 ENHRY and CDR2 SYGVKD. Trimming took 4 bases from V and 7 from J; bases not matched to a gene: 7. The CDR3 extends over 15 amino acids. For the CDR3, the DNA is TGTGCCATCAGTGGGACGGGACAGGGGGCTCTTGGCTACACCTTC. Its protein is CAISGTGQGALGYTF.

This clonotype was detected many times. The chain couples TRBV18 to TRBJ1-2, with 10 bases identical to TRBD1. Germline V gives CDR1 KGHSH, CDR2 LQKENI. V shed 3 bases, J shed 11 bases, and the junction held 9 bases outside the gene matches. The CDR3 is 14 residues long. CDR3 protein: CASSPPGQGPAYTF. In DNA form, the CDR3 reads TGTGCCAGCTCACCCCCGGGACAGGGGCCCGCATACACCTTC.

The chain uses TRBV29-1 and TRBJ2-7; the D is unclear. Per the germline V gene, CDR1 is SQVTM and CDR2 is ANQGSEA. Trimming pared 4 bases from V and 7 bases from J, leaving 23 bases between. CDR3 size: 15 residues. CDR3 sequence (DNA): TGCAGCGTTGGGGCTCTCAGTTCAGTGAGAGATGAGCAGTACTTC. Translating it yields CSVGALSSVRDEQYF.

With regard to this clonotype: A much larger clonotype is one base distant, so this may be a read error. This sequence joins TRBV7-2 and TRBJ1-5; TRBD1 matches at 11 bases. This CDR3 spans 14 amino acids. From germline, CDR1 is SGHTA and CDR2 FQGNSA. Trimming took 5 bases from V and 14 from J; bases not matched to a gene: 11. The CDR3 region has the DNA TGTGCCAGCAGCCCCCGGACAGGGGGCCTGGCCGAGCATTTT. This translates into CASSPRTGGLAEHF.

Written as DNA, the CDR3 is TGTGCCAGCAGTTTCCTAGCGGGAGCCGATGAGCAGTTCTTC. It yields the protein CASSFLAGADEQFF. The genes are TRBV28 and TRBJ2-1, with 10 bases fitting TRBD2. The germline gives CDR1 MDHEN, CDR2 SYDVKM. The CDR3 length is 14 residues. Unmatched junction bases numbered 4, after V lost 3 bases and J lost 8 bases.

V and J are TRBV6-2 or TRBV6-3 and TRBJ1-3; D is undetermined. CDR1 is MNHEY and CDR2 is SVGEGT in the germline V gene. This CDR3 has 12 residues. Trimming pared 4 bases from V and 5 bases from J, leaving 6 bases between. CDR3 amino acids: CASSWERNTIYF. The CDR3 DNA is TGTGCCAGCAGTTGGGAGCGAAACACCATATATTTT.

There are a few counts of this clonotype. The rearrangement links TRBV13 to TRBJ1-1, with a tentative D call TRBD1 (6 bases). Germline V lookup: CDR1 PRHDT, CDR2 FYEKMQ (reference sequence). The V gene lost 6 bases and the J gene lost 11 bases, with 16 bases spanning the gap. This CDR3 spans 12 amino acids. The CDR3 DNA follows: TGTGCCAGCAGTTCGGAGACAGGAGAGGCTTTCTTT. The encoded protein is CASSSETGEAFF.

This clonotype was recorded many times. This chain uses TRBV11-3 with TRBJ2-6; 7 bases are shared with TRBD1. CDR1 and CDR2 from the germline V gene are SGHNT and YENEEA. After removal of 5 bases from V and 1 base from J, the junction contained 5 bases not matched to a gene. The CDR3 spans 16 residues. CDR3 protein: CASSNRGSSGANVLTF. The CDR3 DNA reads TGTGCCAGCAGCAACAGGGGCTCATCTGGGGCCAACGTCCTGACTTTC.

This sequence joins TRBV19 and TRBJ2-2, with D possibly TRBD1 on 6 matching bases. Per germline, CDR1 LNHDA and CDR2 SQIVND (reference sequence). This CDR3 region has 15 residues. V lost 8 bases, J lost 2 bases, and 15 bases lay in between. The CDR3 spells CASATGNSNTGELFF. CDR3 bases: TGTGCCAGTGCAACAGGGAATTCTAACACCGGGGAGCTGTTTTTT.

Many counts were recorded for this clonotype. The gene calls are TRBV6-6 and TRBJ2-2, with D unresolved. V shed 5 bases and J shed 2 bases, with 9 bases lying between them. This CDR3 comprises 14 residues. Per germline, CDR1 MNHNY and CDR2 SVGAGI (reference sequence). CDR3 in DNA: TGTGCCAGCAGTGGCCACTCTAACACCGGGGAGCTGTTTTTT. It encodes CASSGHSNTGELFF.

The rearrangement joins TRBV20-1 to TRBJ2-5, with D tentatively TRBD2 (5 bases). The CDR3 sequence is 13 residues long. The V and J ends lost 6 bases and 3 bases respectively, with 14 bases between them. CDR1 is DFQATT, CDR2 SNEGSKA, per germline (reference sequence). The CDR3 loop reads CSAEGVDKETQYF. The CDR3 nucleotides read TGCAGTGCCGAGGGCGTAGATAAAGAGACCCAGTACTTC.

This clonotype appeared a few times. The J gene is TRBJ2-3, the V gene TRBV12-3 or TRBV12-4; D may be TRBD2 (5 bases). Trimming took off 6 bases at V and 3 bases at J, with 10 bases between the two ends. The CDR3 spans 13 residues. CDR3 DNA: TGTGCCAGCAGAAAGAGGGTTACAGATACGCAGTATTTT. Translated, it gives CASRKRVTDTQYF.

The CDR3: CATSREGPVSQPQHF. The CDR3 DNA reads TGTGCCACCAGCAGAGAGGGCCCCGTATCGCAGCCCCAGCATTTT. The rearrangement links TRBV15 to TRBJ1-5; D unresolved. The V end lost 0 bases, the J end lost 7 bases, and 13 bases lay between the germline ends. CDR1 is LNHNV, CDR2 YYDKDF, per germline (reference sequence). CDR3 length: 15 residues.

This clonotype was seen repeatedly, ten times or more. The J gene is TRBJ2-3, the V gene TRBV28; 13 bases agree with TRBD2. The length of the CDR3 is 17 residues. The V gene's germline CDR1 is MDHEN and CDR2 SYDVKM. V trimming: 4 bases; J trimming: 5 bases; junction bases outside the gene matches: 9. CDR3 sequence: CASSSPGLAGFRDTQYF. DNA for the CDR3: TGTGCCAGCAGTTCGCCGGGACTAGCGGGATTCAGAGATACGCAGTATTTT. Full variable domain (remainder filled in from reference TRBV28 and TRBJ2-3): DVKVTQSSRYLVKRTGEKVFLECVQDMDHENMFWYRQDPGLGLRLIYFSYDVKMKEKGDIPEGYSVSREKKERFSLILESASTNQTSMYLCASSSPGLAGFRDTQYFGPGTRLTVL.

This clonotype came up many times. The chain uses TRBV4-2 and TRBJ2-3; perhaps TRBD2 as D (5 bases). The V and J ends lost 0 bases and 1 base respectively, with 11 bases between them. The CDR3 covers 16 residues. Germline V CDR1 and CDR2: LGHNA, YNFKEQ. CDR3 DNA sequence: TGTGCCAGCAGCCAAGATAGCGCCCGAGGCACAGATACGCAGTATTTT. The encoded protein is CASSQDSARGTDTQYF.

This clonotype was observed many times. This chain uses TRBV6-2 or TRBV6-3 with TRBJ2-5, with D unresolved. The CDR3 runs 11 residues. The V gene's germline CDR1 is MNHEY and CDR2 SVGEGT. Trimming took 3 bases from V and 4 from J, leaving 3 bases between them. The chain's CDR3 is CASSYPETQYF. DNA of the CDR3: TGTGCCAGCAGTTATCCAGAGACCCAGTACTTC.

This clonotype was observed many times. The rearrangement joins TRBV29-1 to TRBJ1-2, with D unclear. The germline V gene has CDR1 SQVTM and CDR2 ANQGSEA. Trimming pared 7 bases from V and 4 bases from J, leaving 19 bases between. The CDR3 is made up of 14 amino acids. CDR3 sequence reads: CSAQGLGLRYGYTF. The DNA for the CDR3 is TGCAGCGCCCAAGGTCTAGGGCTTCGCTATGGCTACACCTTC.

This clonotype occurred many times. The rearrangement joins TRBV10-3 to TRBJ2-1, with D possibly TRBD1 on 6 matching bases. CDR1 ENHRY and CDR2 SYGVKD come from the germline V gene. Trimming shortened V by 6 bases and J by 8 bases, and 20 bases separated the two germline ends. This CDR3 region has 15 residues. The CDR3 is CAISRSDSGFDEQFF. CDR3 bases: TGTGCCATCAGCCGTTCGGACAGTGGATTCGATGAGCAGTTCTTC.

In its sample, this clonotype was seen a few times. The rearrangement uses TRBV3-1 and TRBJ1-1; TRBD1 matches 7 bases. Germline CDR1 reads LGHDT; CDR2 reads YNNKEL (reference sequence). CDR3 size: 17 residues. Trimming took 3 bases from V and 0 from J; bases not matched to a gene: 10. CDR3 amino acids: CASSHGGTAGMNTEAFF. The CDR3 DNA follows: TGTGCCAGCAGCCATGGCGGGACAGCAGGCATGAACACTGAAGCTTTCTTT.

This clonotype was found many times. This chain uses TRBV7-2 with TRBJ1-1; 8 nucleotides match TRBD1. V shed 3 bases, J shed 0 bases, and the junction held 6 bases outside the gene matches. Looked up from germline, CDR1 is SGHTA and CDR2 is FQGNSA. This CDR3 spans 16 amino acids. The CDR3 is CASSFTGGPMNTEAFF. The CDR3 nucleotides read TGTGCCAGCAGCTTCACAGGGGGTCCCATGAACACTGAAGCTTTCTTT.

This clonotype was found a few times. The gene calls are TRBV3-1 and TRBJ2-1; D is perhaps TRBD1 or TRBD2 (6 bases each). This CDR3 region has 16 residues. Trimming cost V 4 bases and J 4 bases, with 17 bases left between them. The germline gives CDR1 LGHDT, CDR2 YNNKEL (reference sequence). This chain's CDR3 is CASSPQGRTAYNEQFF. CDR3 DNA sequence: TGTGCCAGCAGCCCTCAGGGGAGGACAGCTTACAATGAGCAGTTCTTC.

This clonotype was counted at least ten times. The chain employs TRBV29-1 and TRBJ2-7, with D possibly being TRBD2 (5 bases). Germline V CDR1 and CDR2: SQVTM, ANQGSEA. With 1 base removed from V and 0 bases from J, the gap between germline ends came to 13 bases. The CDR3 loop spans 15 amino acids. CDR3 nucleotides: TGCAGCGTTGAAGTACCGGGAATATCCTCCTACGAGCAGTACTTC. This sequence encodes CSVEVPGISSYEQYF.

This clonotype was seen at least ten times. J is TRBJ2-3 and V is TRBV6-2 or TRBV6-3, with D tentatively TRBD1 (6 bases). The CDR3 consists of 17 residues. Germline V gene sequence: CDR1 MNHEY, CDR2 SVGEGT. The ends were cut back, 2 bases at V and 5 bases at J, with 20 bases in the middle. CDR3 DNA: TGTGCCAGCAGTTACCACCCGGACAGCTTTCGAGTAGATACGCAGTATTTT. Its protein is CASSYHPDSFRVDTQYF.

This clonotype was detected many times. This chain uses TRBV20-1 with TRBJ2-5; D may be TRBD1 or TRBD2 (5 bases each). Per germline, CDR1 DFQATT and CDR2 SNEGSKA (reference sequence). The CDR3 is made up of 13 amino acids. V dropped 5 bases and J dropped 5 bases, with 15 bases sitting between them. CDR3 coding DNA: TGCAGTGCTGCAGACTGGGACGATGAGACCCAGTACTTC. This sequence encodes CSAADWDDETQYF.

This clonotype was observed at least ten times. The chain recombines TRBV7-2 with TRBJ2-1; D may be TRBD1 (6 bases). CDR3 length: 12 amino acids. Germline assignment: CDR1 SGHTA and CDR2 FQGNSA. The ends were cut back, 5 bases at V and 7 bases at J, with 9 bases in the middle. The CDR3 loop is CASSPGVNEQFF. The CDR3 coding sequence is TGTGCCAGCAGCCCAGGGGTAAATGAGCAGTTCTTC.